Following are 31 T cell receptor beta chains from one sample sequenced in a study of blood T cell repertoires in COVID-19 (dated by TCRdb to 2018 to 2020). The library came from the immunoSEQ multiplex PCR assay. What TCRdb holds here is the immuneACCESS table cut down to in-frame rearrangements. Part of the clones is not present; checked against another copy, under half of the missing clones reflect an unresolved V gene, and the others are unexplained. Here the sample has about 250,000 clones; 84% occur a single time. The top ten clones comprise 4% of the sample. Source material: peripheral blood. All receptors derive from a man aged 50 or older with acute or convalescent COVID-19.

J is TRBJ2-5 and V is TRBV5-1; tentative D call: TRBD1 (5 bases). CDR3 length equals 16 residues. Between the trimmed V and J ends, which lost 7 bases and 4 bases, there was a span of 23 bases. From germline, CDR1 is SGHRS and CDR2 YFSETQ. For the CDR3, the DNA is TGCGCCAGCGGCGACGAAAGGACACTCTGGGGAGAGACCCAGTACTTC. Its protein product is CASGDERTLWGETQYF.

In DNA, the CDR3 is TGTGCCAGCTCGTCGGACACCGGACAGGTCGTGTACGAGCAGTACTTC. It yields the protein CASSSDTGQVVYEQYF. The gene calls are TRBV18 and TRBJ2-7, with 7 positions matching TRBD1. The J segment lost 4 bases and the V segment lost 6 bases, leaving 15 bases of the junction unmatched. CDR1 and CDR2 from the germline V gene are KGHSH and LQKENI. CDR3 length equals 16 residues. Based on the CDR3 plus reference TRBV18 and TRBJ2-7, the full variable domain is NAGVMQNPRHLVRRRGQEARLRCSPMKGHSHVYWYRQLPEEGLKFMVYLQKENIIDESGMPKERFSAEFPKEGPSILRIQQVVRGDSAAYFCASSSDTGQVVYEQYFGPGTRLTVT.

V gene TRBV3-1 (or the pseudogene TRBV3-2) combines with J gene TRBJ2-3; 13 positions agree with TRBD2. The CDR3 covers 18 residues. Trimming cost V 0 bases and J 2 bases; bases outside gene matches: 5. Germline V gene data show CDR1 as LGHDT and CDR2 as YNNKEL (reference sequence). CDR3 bases: TGTGCCAGCAGCCAAGAGGAACTAGCGGGAGGGCCCACAGATACGCAGTATTTT. Its translation: CASSQEELAGGPTDTQYF.

This CDR3 reads CASSEGGGTPRGYTF. CDR3 in DNA: TGTGCCAGCAGTGAGGGGGGGGGCACCCCGCGGGGCTACACCTTC. The chain couples TRBV6-1 to TRBJ1-2; D is possibly TRBD1 (6 bases). The CDR3 covers 15 residues. Trimming shortened V by 3 bases and J by 8 bases, and 19 bases separated the two germline ends. Germline V gene data show CDR1 as MNHNS and CDR2 as SASEGT.

The sample holds one count of this clone. This sequence joins TRBV5-4 and TRBJ1-4, with unresolved D. Germline V lookup: CDR1 SGHNT, CDR2 YYREEE (reference sequence). The V end lost 4 bases, the J end lost 7 bases, and 17 bases lay between the germline ends. This CDR3 has 15 residues. The CDR3 loop reads CASSTRAGKGEKLFF. CDR3 in DNA: TGTGCCAGCAGCACCCGAGCGGGGAAGGGTGAAAAACTGTTTTTT. Together with reference TRBV5-4 and TRBJ1-4, the CDR3 gives the full variable domain: ETGVTQSPTHLIKTRGQQVTLRCSSQSGHNTVSWYQQALGQGPQFIFQYYREEENGRGNFPPRFSGLQFPNYSSELNVNALELDDSALYLCASSTRAGKGEKLFFGSGTQLSVL.

The chain employs TRBV3-1 (or the pseudogene TRBV3-2) and TRBJ1-4; 8 bases fit TRBD1. The CDR3 runs to 16 residues. CDR1 and CDR2 (germline): LGHDT, YNNKEL (reference sequence). J gave up 10 bases and V 3 bases, and 13 bases lay outside the gene matches. CDR3 region: CASSQGTGTGWVKLFF. In DNA, the CDR3 is TGTGCCAGCAGCCAGGGGACCGGGACAGGCTGGGTAAAACTGTTTTTT.

The chain links TRBV28 to TRBJ2-2; 9 bases line up with TRBD1. The CDR3 runs 16 residues. The J segment lost 4 bases and the V segment lost 4 bases, leaving 7 bases of the junction unmatched. Germline-derived CDR1 and CDR2 are MDHEN and SYDVKM. The CDR3 nucleotides read TGTGCCAGCAGTTCCCACAGGGGGCGCACCACCGGGGAGCTGTTTTTT. As protein: CASSSHRGRTTGELFF.

The CDR3 loop reads CASSVIGTGNYGYTF. The CDR3 nucleotides are TGTGCCAGCAGCGTAATAGGGACAGGGAACTATGGCTACACCTTC. The gene calls are TRBV9 and TRBJ1-2; 9 bases agree with TRBD1. V shed 1 base, J shed 2 bases, and the junction held 3 bases outside the gene matches. The germline gives CDR1 SGDLS, CDR2 YYNGEE. The CDR3 is 15 residues long.

The V call is TRBV24-1, the J call TRBJ2-3, with 10 positions matching TRBD2. Per the germline V gene, CDR1 is KGHDR and CDR2 is SFDVKD. V trimming: 3 bases; J trimming: 10 bases; junction bases outside the gene matches: 3. This CDR3 comprises 13 residues. CDR3 in amino acids: CATSDPGLAAQYF. The CDR3 DNA sequence: TGTGCCACCAGTGATCCCGGACTAGCGGCGCAGTATTTT.

The genes are TRBV18 and TRBJ1-6, with unresolved D. The germline CDR1 and CDR2 sequences are KGHSH and LQKENI. The CDR3 has 17 amino acids. V dropped 1 base and J dropped 6 bases, with 16 bases sitting between them. DNA of the CDR3: TGTGCCAGCTCACCACGCGGCAACCCCGACTCTAATTCACCCCTCCACTTT. Translating it yields CASSPRGNPDSNSPLHF.

This clone is a singleton in its sample. This chain links TRBV5-1 with TRBJ1-2; 11 bases align to TRBD1. The ends lost 4 bases at V and 7 bases at J; junction bases unmatched: 6. Per germline, CDR1 SGHRS and CDR2 YFSETQ. CDR3 length: 14 residues. This chain's CDR3 is CASSGGQGDSGYTF. The CDR3 DNA is TGCGCCAGCAGCGGGGGACAGGGGGATTCTGGCTACACCTTC.

This clone was counted a few times. The V call is TRBV11-3, the J call TRBJ1-1; tentatively, D is TRBD1 (6 bases). V lost 0 bases and J 3 bases, leaving 14 bases between the germline ends. This CDR3 is 16 amino acids long. The germline gives CDR1 SGHNT, CDR2 YENEEA. The CDR3: CASSLEVGRGDTEAFF. The DNA of the CDR3 is TGTGCCAGCAGCTTAGAGGTGGGCAGGGGCGACACTGAAGCTTTCTTT.

The chain links TRBV30 to TRBJ1-3, with 8 bases matching TRBD1. The V and J ends lost 5 bases and 0 bases, in that order; junction bases with no gene match: 6. The CDR3 consists of 15 residues. CDR1 and CDR2 (germline): GTSNPN, SVGIG (reference sequence). The CDR3 bases are TGTGCCTGGGGACAGGGTGGGGACTCTGGAAACACCATATATTTT. Encoded protein: CAWGQGGDSGNTIYF.

The chain combines TRBV19 with TRBJ2-5; 7 positions match TRBD1. The length of the CDR3 is 15 residues. The germline gives CDR1 LNHDA, CDR2 SQIVND (reference sequence). J was trimmed by 2 bases and V by 4 bases; bases with no gene match: 7. The DNA for the CDR3 is TGTGCCAGTAGTAATTCGGGGACAGCACAAGAGACCCAGTACTTC. It translates to CASSNSGTAQETQYF.

This clone was recorded a few times. The V gene is TRBV10-3, the J gene TRBJ2-7; maybe TRBD1 (5 bases). From germline, CDR1 is ENHRY and CDR2 SYGVKD. The ends were cut back, 6 bases at V and 3 bases at J, with 15 bases in the middle. This CDR3 spans 14 amino acids. DNA of the CDR3: TGTGCCATCAGGCAACAAGGAGACAGCTACGAGCAGTACTTC. This gives the protein CAIRQQGDSYEQYF.

In its sample, this clone was seen once. This chain connects TRBV19 to TRBJ2-1; 10 nucleotides match TRBD2. The CDR3 totals 17 residues. Germline V lookup: CDR1 LNHDA, CDR2 SQIVND (reference sequence). V shed 6 bases and J 2 bases; nucleotides not matched to a gene: 10. The CDR3 DNA reads TGTGCCAGTAGAAGATCAGGGACTAGCGAGACCTACAATGAGCAGTTCTTC. Its translation: CASRRSGTSETYNEQFF.

The chain combines TRBV28 with TRBJ2-7; perhaps TRBD2 as D (7 bases). Germline lookup yields CDR1 MDHEN and CDR2 SYDVKM. Trimming pared 6 bases from V and 2 bases from J, leaving 17 bases between. The CDR3 extends over 15 amino acids. Here the CDR3 reads CASRTPGGRTYEQYF. The CDR3 DNA reads as TGTGCCAGCAGAACCCCGGGGGGCAGGACCTACGAGCAGTACTTC.

The chain combines TRBV30 with TRBJ2-7, with 9 positions matching TRBD1. This CDR3 has 15 amino acids. The germline gives CDR1 GTSNPN, CDR2 SVGIG (reference sequence). The junction had 8 bases not matched to a gene; V was cut back by 0 bases and J by 5 bases. The CDR3 DNA follows: TGTGCCTGGAGTGTGACGGGACAGGGTGGGGACGAGCAGTACTTC. This codes for CAWSVTGQGGDEQYF.

The chain joins TRBV7-3 to TRBJ1-1; D unclear. Germline V lookup: CDR1 SGHTA, CDR2 FQGTGA. The V gene lost 6 bases and the J gene lost 1 base, with 12 bases spanning the gap. This CDR3 comprises 14 residues. CDR3 in DNA: TGTGCCAGCAGAGTTGGGAGCGCGAACACTGAAGCTTTCTTT. As protein: CASRVGSANTEAFF.

The chain links TRBV28 to TRBJ1-1; no reliable D call. CDR3 size: 12 residues. With 4 bases removed from V and 0 bases from J, the gap between germline ends came to 3 bases. Germline V lookup: CDR1 MDHEN, CDR2 SYDVKM. This chain's CDR3 is CASSSVNTEAFF. Written as DNA, the CDR3 is TGTGCCAGCAGTTCAGTGAACACTGAAGCTTTCTTT.

The chain recombines TRBV24-1 with TRBJ2-7; tentative D call: TRBD2 (6 bases). This CDR3 comprises 12 residues. Trimming cost V 4 bases and J 4 bases, with 7 bases left between them. Germline assignment: CDR1 KGHDR and CDR2 SFDVKD. In nucleotides, the CDR3 is TGTGCCACCAGTGAGGGGGGTTACGAGCAGTACTTC. Its translation: CATSEGGYEQYF.

The V gene is TRBV2, the J gene TRBJ2-7, with TRBD1 as a possible D gene (6 bases). CDR1 SNHLY and CDR2 FYNNEI come from the germline V gene. This CDR3 spans 15 amino acids. The V and J ends lost 7 bases and 0 bases respectively, with 16 bases between them. This chain's CDR3 is CASTRVMTGSYEQYF. The CDR3 DNA reads TGTGCCAGCACTCGCGTGATGACAGGCTCCTACGAGCAGTACTTC.

This chain joins TRBV5-4 and TRBJ2-3; 10 positions match TRBD1. Per germline, CDR1 SGHNT and CDR2 YYREEE (reference sequence). The V gene end was trimmed by 4 bases and the J gene end by 2 bases; junction bases not matched to a gene: 7. CDR3 length equals 16 residues. The CDR3 nucleotides are TGTGCCAGCAGCCAAAGGACAGGGGGGCCCACAGATACGCAGTATTTT. Translation gives CASSQRTGGPTDTQYF.

The chain recombines TRBV3-1 (or the pseudogene TRBV3-2) with TRBJ1-5, with 9 bases aligning to TRBD1. The CDR3 is made up of 15 amino acids. With 3 bases clipped from V and 6 bases from J, the junction kept 6 bases outside the gene matches. Germline V gene data show CDR1 as LGHDT and CDR2 as YNNKEL (reference sequence). The CDR3 sequence is CASSQGQGRTQPQHF. CDR3 nucleotides: TGTGCCAGCAGCCAGGGACAGGGAAGAACTCAGCCCCAGCATTTT.

This chain joins TRBV5-6 and TRBJ1-2; 9 bases are shared with TRBD1. The CDR3 has 13 residues. Unmatched junction bases numbered 6, after V lost 4 bases and J lost 8 bases. The germline V gene has CDR1 SGHDT and CDR2 YYEEEE. CDR3 nucleotide sequence: TGTGCCAGCAGCCTACAGGGGGCGCACGGCTACACCTTC. Translated, it gives CASSLQGAHGYTF.

This clone was detected a few times. The genes are TRBV6-5 and TRBJ2-7; perhaps TRBD2 as D (6 bases). Germline-derived CDR1 and CDR2 are MNHEY and SVGAGI. CDR3 length: 13 amino acids. V lost 5 bases and J lost 3, with 11 bases in between. The CDR3 DNA reads as TGTGCCAGCAGTCGGCGGGACGGCTACGAGCAGTACTTC. This translates into CASSRRDGYEQYF.

The chain uses TRBV6-5 and TRBJ1-2; D remains ambiguous. CDR3 length equals 14 residues. Deletions cut 4 bases from V and 8 bases from J, with 17 bases between. Germline values: CDR1 MNHEY, CDR2 SVGAGI. The CDR3 spells CASSSLIRGWGYTF. CDR3 nucleotide sequence: TGTGCCAGCAGTTCCCTAATCAGAGGATGGGGCTACACCTTC.

The table lists this clone with a count of one. V usage is TRBV11-2 and J usage is TRBJ2-1; possibly TRBD2 for D (6 bases). CDR3 size: 13 residues. V lost 3 bases to trimming and J lost 5 bases, with 8 bases between them. Germline V gives CDR1 SGHAT, CDR2 FQNNGV. The CDR3 spells CASSFSSDNEQFF. In DNA, the CDR3 is TGTGCCAGCAGCTTTTCTAGCGACAATGAGCAGTTCTTC.

The chain carries TRBV6-4 and TRBJ1-1, with a weak D call TRBD1 (5 bases). V lost 5 bases and J 2 bases, leaving 15 bases between the germline ends. Looked up from germline, CDR1 is MRHNA and CDR2 is SNTAGT. CDR3 length: 15 residues. The CDR3 coding sequence is TGTGCCAGCAGTCAAGGGACGGAGGGAAACACTGAAGCTTTCTTT. Its protein is CASSQGTEGNTEAFF.

This clone was observed a single time. V gene TRBV19 combines with J gene TRBJ1-5, with 7 bases matching TRBD1. With V trimmed by 0 bases and J by 7 bases, 3 bases remained unmatched. This CDR3 has 14 amino acids. Germline assignment: CDR1 LNHDA and CDR2 SQIVND (reference sequence). The CDR3 bases are TGTGCCAGTAGTATAGAAGGGGGCCGCCAGCCCCAGCATTTT. It codes for CASSIEGGRQPQHF.

V gene TRBV6-1 combines with J gene TRBJ2-2; 7 bases are shared with TRBD2. Germline-derived CDR1 and CDR2 are MNHNS and SASEGT. The CDR3 runs 18 residues. With V trimmed by 2 bases and J by 5 bases, 14 bases remained unmatched. The CDR3 here is CASSEFFGGGGDTGELFF. The DNA for the CDR3 is TGTGCCAGCAGTGAATTTTTTGGCGGGGGAGGTGATACCGGGGAGCTGTTTTTT.